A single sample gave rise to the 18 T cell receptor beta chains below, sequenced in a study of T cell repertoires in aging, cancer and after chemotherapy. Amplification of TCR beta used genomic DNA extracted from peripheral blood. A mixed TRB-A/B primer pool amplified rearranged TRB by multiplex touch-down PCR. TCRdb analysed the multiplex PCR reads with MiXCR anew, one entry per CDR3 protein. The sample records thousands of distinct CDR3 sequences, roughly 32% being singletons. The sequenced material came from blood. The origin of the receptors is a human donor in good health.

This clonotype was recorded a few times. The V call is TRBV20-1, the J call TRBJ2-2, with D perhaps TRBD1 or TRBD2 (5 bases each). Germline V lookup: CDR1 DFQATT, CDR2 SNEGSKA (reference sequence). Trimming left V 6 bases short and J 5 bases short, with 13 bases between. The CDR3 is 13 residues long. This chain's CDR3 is CSARVSGTGELFF. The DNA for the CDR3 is TGCAGTGCCAGGGTCTCGGGGACCGGGGAGCTGTTTTTT.

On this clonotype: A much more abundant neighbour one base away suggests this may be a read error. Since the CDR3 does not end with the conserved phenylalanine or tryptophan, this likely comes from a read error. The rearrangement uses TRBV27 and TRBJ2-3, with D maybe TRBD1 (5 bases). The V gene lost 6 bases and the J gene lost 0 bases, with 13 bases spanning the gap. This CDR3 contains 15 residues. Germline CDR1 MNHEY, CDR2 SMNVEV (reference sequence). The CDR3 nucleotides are TGTGCCAGCAGCTTGGGGCTTACTAGCACAGATACGCAGTATTAT. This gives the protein CASSLGLTSTDTQYY.

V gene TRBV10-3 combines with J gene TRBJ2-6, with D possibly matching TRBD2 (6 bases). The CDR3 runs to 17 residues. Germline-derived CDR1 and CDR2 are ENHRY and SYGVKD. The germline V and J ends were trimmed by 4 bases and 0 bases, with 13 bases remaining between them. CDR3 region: CAISVGGPFSGANVLTF. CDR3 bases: TGTGCCATCAGTGTCGGGGGACCCTTCTCTGGGGCCAACGTCCTGACTTTC.

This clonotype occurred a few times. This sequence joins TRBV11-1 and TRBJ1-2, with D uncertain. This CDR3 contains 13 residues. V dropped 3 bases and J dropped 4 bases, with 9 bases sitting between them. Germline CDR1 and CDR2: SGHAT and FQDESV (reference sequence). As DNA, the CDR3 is TGTGCCAGCAGCTTCGGCAAGACCTATGGCTACACCTTC. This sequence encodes CASSFGKTYGYTF.

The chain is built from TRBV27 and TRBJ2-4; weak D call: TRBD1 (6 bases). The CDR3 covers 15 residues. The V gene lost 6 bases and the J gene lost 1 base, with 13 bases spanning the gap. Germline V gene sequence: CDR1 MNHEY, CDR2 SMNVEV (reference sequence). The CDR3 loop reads CASSPQGRAKNIQYF. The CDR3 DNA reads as TGTGCCAGCAGCCCTCAGGGGCGTGCCAAAAACATTCAGTACTTC.

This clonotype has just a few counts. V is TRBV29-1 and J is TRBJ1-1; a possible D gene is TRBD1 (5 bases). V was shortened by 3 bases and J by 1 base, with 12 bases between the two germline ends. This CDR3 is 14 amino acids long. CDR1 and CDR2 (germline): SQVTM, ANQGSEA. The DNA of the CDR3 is TGCAGCGTTGATAGAGGGGCCCAGAACACTGAAGCTTTCTTT. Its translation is CSVDRGAQNTEAFF.

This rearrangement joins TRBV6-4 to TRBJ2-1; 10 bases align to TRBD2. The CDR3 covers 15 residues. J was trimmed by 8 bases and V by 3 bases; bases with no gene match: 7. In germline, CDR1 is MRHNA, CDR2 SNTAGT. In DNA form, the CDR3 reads TGTGCCAGCAGTGAAGCGGGAGGGGGGATCGATGAGCAGTTCTTC. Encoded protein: CASSEAGGGIDEQFF.

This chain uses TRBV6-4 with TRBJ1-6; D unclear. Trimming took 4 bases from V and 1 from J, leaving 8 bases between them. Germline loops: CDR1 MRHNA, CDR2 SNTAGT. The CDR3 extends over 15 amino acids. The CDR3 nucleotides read TGTGCCAGCAGTGTTGACCGGTCCTATAATTCACCCCTCCACTTT. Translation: CASSVDRSYNSPLHF.

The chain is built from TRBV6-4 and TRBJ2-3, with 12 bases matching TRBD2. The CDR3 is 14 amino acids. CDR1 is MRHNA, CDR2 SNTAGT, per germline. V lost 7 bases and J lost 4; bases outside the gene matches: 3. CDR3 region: CASKTSGGSDTQYF. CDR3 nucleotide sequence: TGTGCCAGCAAGACTAGCGGGGGTTCAGATACGCAGTATTTT.

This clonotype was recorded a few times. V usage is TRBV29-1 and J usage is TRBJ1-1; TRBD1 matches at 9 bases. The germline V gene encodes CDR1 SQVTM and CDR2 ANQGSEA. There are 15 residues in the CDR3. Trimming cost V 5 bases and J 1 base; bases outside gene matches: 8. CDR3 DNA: TGCAGCGTTCGGGACAGGGTGGATTCGAACACTGAAGCTTTCTTT. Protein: CSVRDRVDSNTEAFF.

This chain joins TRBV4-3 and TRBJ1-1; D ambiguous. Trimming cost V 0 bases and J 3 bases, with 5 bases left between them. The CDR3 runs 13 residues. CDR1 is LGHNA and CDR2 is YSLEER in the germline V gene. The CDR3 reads CASSQEMDTEAFF. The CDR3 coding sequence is TGCGCCAGCAGCCAAGAGATGGACACTGAAGCTTTCTTT.

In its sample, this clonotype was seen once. Here the CDR3 DNA reads TGCAGTGCTAGAGTTGTGGGGGGAGATACGCAGTATTTT. Translated: CSARVVGGDTQYF. The V and J genes are TRBV20-1 and TRBJ2-3, with D tentatively TRBD2 (6 bases). From germline, CDR1 is DFQATT and CDR2 SNEGSKA (reference sequence). The CDR3 has 13 residues. V was trimmed by 1 base and J by 5 bases, leaving 10 bases between them.

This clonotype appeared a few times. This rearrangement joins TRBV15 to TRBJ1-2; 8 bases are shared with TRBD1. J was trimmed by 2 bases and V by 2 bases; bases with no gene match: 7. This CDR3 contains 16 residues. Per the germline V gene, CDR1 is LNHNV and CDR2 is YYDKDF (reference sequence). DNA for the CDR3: TGTGCCACCAGCAGAACCTGGACAGGGAGAAACTATGGCTACACCTTC. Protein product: CATSRTWTGRNYGYTF.

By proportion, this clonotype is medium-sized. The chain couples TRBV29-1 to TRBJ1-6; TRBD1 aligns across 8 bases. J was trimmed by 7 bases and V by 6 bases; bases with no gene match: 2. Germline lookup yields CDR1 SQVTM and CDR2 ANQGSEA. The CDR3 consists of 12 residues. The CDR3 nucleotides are TGCAGCGTACGACAGGGGAATTCACCCCTCCACTTT. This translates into CSVRQGNSPLHF.

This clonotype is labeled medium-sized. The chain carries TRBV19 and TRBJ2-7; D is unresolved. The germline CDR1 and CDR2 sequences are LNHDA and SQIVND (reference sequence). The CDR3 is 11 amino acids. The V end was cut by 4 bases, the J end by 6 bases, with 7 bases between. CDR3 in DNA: TGTGCCAGTAGTAGCTCCCTCGAGCAGTACTTC. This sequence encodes CASSSSLEQYF.

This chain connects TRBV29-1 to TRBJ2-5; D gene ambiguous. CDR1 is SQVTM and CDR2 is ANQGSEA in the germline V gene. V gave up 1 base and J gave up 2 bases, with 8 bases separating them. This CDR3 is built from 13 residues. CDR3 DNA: TGCAGCGTTGAAGTTTGGGGACAAGAGACCCAGTACTTC. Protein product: CSVEVWGQETQYF.

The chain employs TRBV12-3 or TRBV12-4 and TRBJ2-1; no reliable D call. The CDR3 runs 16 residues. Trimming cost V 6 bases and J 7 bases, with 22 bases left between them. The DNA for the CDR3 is TGTGCCAGCAGGAACCCCCGGGCCCCCCTGGGGAATGAGCAGTTCTTC. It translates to CASRNPRAPLGNEQFF.

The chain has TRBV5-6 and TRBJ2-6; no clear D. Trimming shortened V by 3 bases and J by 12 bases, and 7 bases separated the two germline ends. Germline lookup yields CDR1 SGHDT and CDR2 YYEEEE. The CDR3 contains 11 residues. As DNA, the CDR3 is TGTGCCAGCAGCTCGGACCTCGTCCTGACTTTC. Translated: CASSSDLVLTF.